This TCR beta chain was sequenced in a study of OX40 agonist ivuxolimab in advanced cancers. For the study at large: A diagnosis of hepatocellular carcinoma, melanoma, renal cell or head and neck cancer was present in dose-escalation patients. Prior anti-PD-1, anti-PD-L1 or anti-CTLA-4 therapy was allowed; less than 45% had some. Broader study findings: In CD8+ T cells, expanded clones were on average more numerous than in CD4+.

For this clone: Antigen: not known.

Blood was sampled at baseline, cycle 4 day 1, and cycle 7 day 1. The table came from immunoSEQ multiplex PCR; TCRdb's copy has only in-frame clones and leaves some out. This table holds 70,000 to 95,000 clones, around 86% found once. This TCR was recovered from an adult with an advanced solid tumor such as melanoma, head and neck, liver or kidney cancer. Sequenced here: CD4+ or CD8+ T cells sorted from blood, sampled in a trial of the OX40 agonist ivuxolimab.

The CDR3 loop reads CASSQEVRSGNTIYF. DNA of the CDR3: TGCGCCAGCAGCCAAGAAGTCCGCTCTGGAAACACCATATATTTT. The chain recombines TRBV4-1 with TRBJ1-3; D uncertain. The germline V gene encodes CDR1 MGHRA and CDR2 YSYEKL. The CDR3 sequence is 15 residues long. Trimming took off 0 bases at V and 0 bases at J, with 6 bases between the two ends.